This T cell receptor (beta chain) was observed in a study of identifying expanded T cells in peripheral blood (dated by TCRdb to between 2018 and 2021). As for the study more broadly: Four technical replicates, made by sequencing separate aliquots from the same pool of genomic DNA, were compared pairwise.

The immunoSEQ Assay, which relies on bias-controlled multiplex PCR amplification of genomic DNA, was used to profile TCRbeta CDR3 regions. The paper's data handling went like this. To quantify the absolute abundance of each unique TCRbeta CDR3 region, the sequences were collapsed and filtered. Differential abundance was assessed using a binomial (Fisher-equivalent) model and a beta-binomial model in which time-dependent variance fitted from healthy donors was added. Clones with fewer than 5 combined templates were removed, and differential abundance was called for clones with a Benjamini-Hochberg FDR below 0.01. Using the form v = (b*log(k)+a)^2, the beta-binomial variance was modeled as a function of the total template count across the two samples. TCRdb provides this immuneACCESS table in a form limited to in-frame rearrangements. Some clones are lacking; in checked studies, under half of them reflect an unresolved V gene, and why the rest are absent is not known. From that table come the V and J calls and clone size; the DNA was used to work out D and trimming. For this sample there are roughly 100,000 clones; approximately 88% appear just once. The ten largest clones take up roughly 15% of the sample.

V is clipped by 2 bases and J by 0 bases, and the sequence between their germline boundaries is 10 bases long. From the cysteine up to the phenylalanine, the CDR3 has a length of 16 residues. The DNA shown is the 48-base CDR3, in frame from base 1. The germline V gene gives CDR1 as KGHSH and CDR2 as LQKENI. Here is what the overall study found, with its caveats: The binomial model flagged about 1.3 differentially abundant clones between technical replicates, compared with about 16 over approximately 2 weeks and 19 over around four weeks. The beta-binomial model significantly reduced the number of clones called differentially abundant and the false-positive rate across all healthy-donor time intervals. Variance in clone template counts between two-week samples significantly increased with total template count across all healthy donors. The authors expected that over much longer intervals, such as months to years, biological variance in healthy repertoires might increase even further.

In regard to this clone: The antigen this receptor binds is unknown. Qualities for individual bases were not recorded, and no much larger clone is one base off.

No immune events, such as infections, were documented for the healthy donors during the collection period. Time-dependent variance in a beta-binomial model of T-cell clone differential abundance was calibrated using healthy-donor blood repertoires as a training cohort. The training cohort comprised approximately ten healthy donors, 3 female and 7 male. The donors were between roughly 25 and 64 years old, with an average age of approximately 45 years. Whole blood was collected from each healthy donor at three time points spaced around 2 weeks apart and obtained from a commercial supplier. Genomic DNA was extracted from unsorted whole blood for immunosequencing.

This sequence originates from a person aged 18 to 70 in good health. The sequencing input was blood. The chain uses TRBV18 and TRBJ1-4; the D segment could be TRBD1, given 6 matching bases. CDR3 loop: CASSPGGPSTNEKLFF. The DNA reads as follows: TGTGCCAGCTCACCAGGGGGGCCCTCAACTAATGAAAAACTGTTTTTT.